Given below is one TCR beta chain in context. Its binding antigen is unknown. No base-level quality is on record; no much larger clone is a single base apart. Interpreted using the paper, the time point label stands for: roughly 26 weeks on oral tofacitinib. The sample's treatment or condition label is to be understood as: oral pan-JAK inhibitor, 5-10 mg twice daily. From alopecia areata patients, peripheral blood was collected along with lesional scalp punch biopsies. After PBMCs were isolated by density centrifugation and stained for CD3, CD4 and CD8, a FACSAria was used to sort CD4+ and CD8+ T cells. This entry comes from a study of CD8+ T cells in alopecia areata (dated by TCRdb to between 2018 and 2020). Broadly, across the study: The treated patients, all with moderate-to-severe alopecia areata, were enrolled in an open-label pilot trial of oral tofacitinib given at 5 to 10 mg twice daily. Tofacitinib was given for 6 to 18 months, followed by 6 months of follow-up off drug to assess delayed response and recurrence. Disease severity in treated patients was measured with the SALT score, which quantifies the percentage of affected scalp surface area. To study T cell clonal expansion in alopecia areata, the researchers applied high-throughput TCRbeta sequencing to both the C3H/HeJ mouse model and human patients. On the human side, TCRbeta sequencing was run on scalp tissue and on sorted CD4+ and CD8+ peripheral blood T cells from healthy controls and from alopecia areata patients with either patchy or totalis/universalis disease. Patients on tofacitinib were biopsied at baseline and after 4 and 24 weeks of treatment, and several of the patients also had a later scalp biopsy. Clonality in the scalp was compared among normal scalp (n=4), patchy alopecia areata scalp (n=8), and alopecia totalis/universalis scalp (n=8). RNA came from the PAXgene miRNA kit for fixed scalp, the miRNeasy kit for PBMCs, and the RNeasy kit for mouse skin. immunoSEQ multiplex PCR using 35 Vbeta forward primers and 13 Jbeta reverse primers was used to amplify TCRbeta CDR3 regions.

General study outcomes and caveats: Resident alphabeta T cells in normal human skin are also sequenced, complicating scalp TCR repertoire analysis, unlike mouse skin dominated by gammadelta T cells. TCR sequences shared between patients were less clear than in mice, possibly partly because of HLA diversity in the patient population. Because the treated cohort was small and had only one nonresponder, larger studies are needed to examine links between baseline CD8+ expansion and response. During tofacitinib treatment, many expanded lesional clones remained in scalp and blood, and this persistence may partly explain relapse after treatment is stopped. Compared with normal scalp, lesional scalp, particularly in alopecia totalis/universalis, had higher clonality and more expanded CD8+ clones, which suggests antigenic drive. Tofacitinib significantly lowered scalp clonality and the number of expanded CD8+ clones among the top 100 scalp clones.

Relative to germline, V is missing 0 bases and J is missing 7 bases, with 9 bases of the junction outside any gene match. Reading the germline V gene gives CDR1 LGHNA and CDR2 YSLEER. From the cysteine through the phenylalanine, the CDR3 covers 16 amino acids. This entry keeps only the CDR3 DNA: 48 bases, framed from base 1. Library construction relied on the immunoSEQ multiplex PCR assay. For TCR sequencing, RNA was extracted from every sample and reverse transcribed into cDNA to serve as template. SuperScript III was used to make first-strand cDNA, primed with a 2:1 mix of oligo-dT and random hexamers. A synthetic immune receptor repertoire was used to gauge amplification bias, and whatever bias remained was removed computationally. As for the original processing: Raw reads were preprocessed to remove errors, and CDR3 was defined by IMGT conventions from the conserved cysteine to phenylalanine. Clonality was computed as 1 minus the Shannon entropy, with the entropy normalized by log2 of the number of productive unique TCRs. Scalp TCRbeta sequences were cross-referenced with sorted blood CD4 and CD8 repertoires so that the CD4 or CD8 identity of scalp clones could be inferred. TCRdb carries this immuneACCESS record with in-frame sequences only. Its versions omit some clonotypes, under half of them owing to an unresolved V gene in the studies checked, with the rest unexplained. V and J calls and clone size come straight from that table; D and trimming were deduced from the DNA. A total of approximately 180,000 clones appear in this sample, roughly 60% of them only once. The ten biggest clones cover about 0.94% of the sample.

This material consisted of CD4+ T cells sorted from blood, taken at week 24, from a patient treated with tofacitinib. This clonotype was obtained from a human donor with alopecia areata. The receptor chain draws on TRBV4-3 and TRBJ1-2; TRBD1 lines up with 9 middle nucleotides. The DNA sequence is TGCGCCAGCAGCCAAGATCGCAGACAGGGGGTGAGTGGCTACACCTTC. Its protein is CASSQDRRQGVSGYTF.